This T cell receptor (beta chain) is from a study of cytomegalovirus exposure and HLA in healthy donors. Study background: Around 80 million unique TCR sequences came from HLA-typed donors in an early release.

The PCR ran on 60 Vbeta and 13 Jbeta primers. TCRdb's copy holds only in-frame clones and misses some; the assay was immunoSEQ multiplex PCR. The table lists 150,000 to 200,000 clones, 60% to 85% of them singletons. With V trimmed by 2 bases and J by 5 bases, 7 bases remained unmatched. The CDR3 is made up of 15 amino acids. In germline, CDR1 is SGHNT, CDR2 YYREEE (reference sequence). The chain links TRBV5-4 to TRBJ2-5; 9 bases fit TRBD1. The clonotype was recovered from a woman between 40 and 55 years old in good health and CMV-seronegative. Sequencing input: PBMCs. The CDR3 protein is CASSFGTGNRETQYF. Here the CDR3 DNA reads TGTGCCAGCAGCTTCGGGACAGGGAATAGGGAGACCCAGTACTTC.